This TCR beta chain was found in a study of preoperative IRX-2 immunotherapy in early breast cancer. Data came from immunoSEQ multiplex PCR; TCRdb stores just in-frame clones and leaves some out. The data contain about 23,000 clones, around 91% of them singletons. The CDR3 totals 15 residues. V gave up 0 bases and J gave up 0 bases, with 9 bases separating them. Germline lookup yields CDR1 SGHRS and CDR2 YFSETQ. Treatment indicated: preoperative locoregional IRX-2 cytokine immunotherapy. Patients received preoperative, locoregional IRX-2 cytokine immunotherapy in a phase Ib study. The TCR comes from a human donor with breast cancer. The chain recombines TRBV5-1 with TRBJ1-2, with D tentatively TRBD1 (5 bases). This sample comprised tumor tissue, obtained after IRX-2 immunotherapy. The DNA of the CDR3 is TGCGCCAGCAGCTTGGCCGGGACCGCTAACTATGGCTACACCTTC. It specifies CASSLAGTANYGYTF.